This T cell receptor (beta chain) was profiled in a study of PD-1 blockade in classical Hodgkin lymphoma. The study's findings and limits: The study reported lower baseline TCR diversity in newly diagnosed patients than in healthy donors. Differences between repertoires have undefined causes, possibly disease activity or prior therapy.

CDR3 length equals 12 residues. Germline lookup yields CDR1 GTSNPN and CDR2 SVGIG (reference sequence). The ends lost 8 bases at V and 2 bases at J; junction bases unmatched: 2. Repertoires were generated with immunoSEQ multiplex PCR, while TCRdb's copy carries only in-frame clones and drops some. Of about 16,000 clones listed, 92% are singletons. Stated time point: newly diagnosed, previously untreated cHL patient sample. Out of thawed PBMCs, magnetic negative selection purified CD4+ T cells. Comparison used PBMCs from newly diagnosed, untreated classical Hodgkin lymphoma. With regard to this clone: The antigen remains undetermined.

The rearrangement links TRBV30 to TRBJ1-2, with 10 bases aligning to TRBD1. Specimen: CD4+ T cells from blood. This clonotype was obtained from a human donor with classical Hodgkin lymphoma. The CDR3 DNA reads TGTGCCGGGGACAGGGGAAACTATGGCTACACCTTC. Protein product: CAGDRGNYGYTF.